This T cell receptor (beta chain) was recorded in a study of blood T cell repertoires in COVID-19. Per germline, CDR1 SGHKS and CDR2 YYEKEE (reference sequence). This CDR3 region has 14 residues. The V and J ends lost 3 bases and 1 base respectively, with 9 bases between them. In the study's own analysis: Amplification with reference gene primers provided the estimates of nucleated cell counts. Repertoires were generated with immunoSEQ multiplex PCR, while TCRdb's copy carries only in-frame clones and drops some. V and J calls and clone size follow that table, whereas D and trimming were derived from the DNA. The table includes tens of thousands of clones, about nine tenths detected once.

The sample consisted of peripheral blood. The rearrangement links TRBV5-5 to TRBJ2-3; D unclear. The sequence was obtained from a man in his forties or fifties with acute or convalescent COVID-19. In nucleotides, the CDR3 is TGTGCCAGCAGCTCGTGGGCAGGCACAGATACGCAGTATTTT. Its translation: CASSSWAGTDTQYF.